Shown below are 9 T cell receptor beta chains from a single sample sequenced in a study of control samples from healthy donors and cancer patients. The method was immunoSEQ multiplex PCR; TCRdb's version includes in-frame clones alone and lacks a portion of them. Here the sample spans approximately 120,000 clones, about 89% being singletons. The specimen was blood. These receptors all stem from a woman aged 45-60 years in good health.

This clone was detected only a few times. This chain links TRBV6-6 with TRBJ1-5; 7 positions agree with TRBD1. Germline CDR1 MNHNY, CDR2 SVGAGI (reference sequence). Trimming at V came to 7 bases and at J to 4 bases, leaving 4 bases not matched to a gene. The CDR3 is 13 residues long. The CDR3 DNA reads as TGTGCCAGCATTGGGACAGTTAATCAGCCCCAGCATTTT. It specifies CASIGTVNQPQHF.

V and J are TRBV7-9 and TRBJ1-1; no clear D gene. There are 13 residues in the CDR3. Trimming left V 2 bases short and J 5 bases short, with 9 bases between. Germline V lookup: CDR1 SEHNR, CDR2 FQNEAQ (reference sequence). Written as DNA, the CDR3 is TGTGCCAGCAGCTTAAAGGGTTTAACTGAAGCTTTCTTT. This encodes CASSLKGLTEAFF.

The chain joins TRBV6-5 to TRBJ2-3, with unresolved D. The CDR3 totals 14 residues. From germline, CDR1 is MNHEY and CDR2 SVGAGI. Trimming removed 5 bases at V and 6 bases at J, with 15 bases between. The CDR3 nucleotides are TGTGCCAGCAGTCTCGATAGGGCTGCGGATACGCAGTATTTT. It encodes CASSLDRAADTQYF.

This clone was found once. This rearrangement joins TRBV11-2 to TRBJ2-2; weak D call: TRBD2 (6 bases). From germline, CDR1 is SGHAT and CDR2 FQNNGV. With 5 bases removed from V and 1 base from J, the gap between germline ends came to 8 bases. CDR3 length: 14 residues. CDR3 bases: TGTGCCAGCAGCCTCGGGGGGAACACCGGGGAGCTGTTTTTT. Amino acid sequence: CASSLGGNTGELFF. The full variable domain, its missing parts supplied by reference TRBV11-2 and TRBJ2-2, is EAGVAQSPRYKIIEKRQSVAFWCNPISGHATLYWYQQILGQGPKLLIQFQNNGVVDDSQLPKDRFSAERLKGVDSTLKIQPAKLEDSAVYLCASSLGGNTGELFFGEGSRLTVL.

The rearrangement links TRBV14 to TRBJ1-3; D unresolved. Trimming pared 3 bases from V and 2 bases from J, leaving 11 bases between. The CDR3 runs 15 residues. Germline lookup yields CDR1 SGHDN and CDR2 FVKESK. The CDR3 DNA sequence: TGTGCCAGCAGCCATGGACGGAATACTGGAAACACCATATATTTT. Protein product: CASSHGRNTGNTIYF.

The gene calls are TRBV2 and TRBJ2-3; D may be TRBD1 (6 bases). The V and J ends lost 5 bases and 0 bases respectively, with 12 bases between them. The CDR3 is made up of 15 amino acids. CDR1 SNHLY and CDR2 FYNNEI come from the germline V gene. The CDR3 reads CASSFQGSSTDTQYF. The CDR3 DNA is TGTGCCAGCAGTTTTCAGGGGAGTAGCACAGATACGCAGTATTTT.

The chain links TRBV7-2 to TRBJ1-1; maybe TRBD1 (6 bases). The V end was cut by 2 bases, the J end by 6 bases, with 19 bases between. Germline V gene lookup returns CDR1 SGHTA and CDR2 FQGNSA. The CDR3 length is 16 residues. CDR3 residues: CASSLIQGYFDAEAFF. In DNA form, the CDR3 reads TGTGCCAGCAGCTTAATTCAGGGGTACTTTGACGCTGAAGCTTTCTTT.

CDR3 bases: TGTGCCAGCAGCCCTAGCGGGGTCACAGATACGCAGTATTTT. It specifies CASSPSGVTDTQYF. The chain uses TRBV7-6 and TRBJ2-3, with 9 bases identical to TRBD2. This CDR3 has 14 residues. CDR1 SGHVS and CDR2 FNYEAQ come from the germline V gene. The V and J ends lost 5 bases and 2 bases, in that order; junction bases with no gene match: 2.

In DNA form, the CDR3 reads TGTGCCAGCAGTCAGGGAGGGTATGAGGGAGGGTACGGGGAGCTGTTTTTT. It specifies CASSQGGYEGGYGELFF. The V gene is TRBV6-6, the J gene TRBJ2-2; TRBD2 matches at 7 bases. From germline, CDR1 is MNHNY and CDR2 SVGAGI (reference sequence). CDR3 length equals 17 residues. Trimming removed 5 bases from V and 7 bases from J; junction bases left unmatched: 16.